The 13 T cell receptor beta chains given below trace back to one sample, sequenced in a study of T cell changes during pregnancy in multiple sclerosis. The protocol was immunoSEQ multiplex PCR, while the TCRdb copy is restricted to in-frame clones and leaves out a portion. The repertoire has roughly 51,000 clones, about 92% of them found once; the top ten carry approximately 0.18%. The material was CD4+ T cells from peripheral blood mononuclear cells, obtained after pregnancy. Receptors originate from a female donor in good health, enrolled as a control in a pregnancy study.

The chain is built from TRBV25-1 and TRBJ2-6, with D perhaps TRBD1 (5 bases). CDR1 is MGHDK, CDR2 SYGVNS, per germline. Trimming removed 2 bases at V and 4 bases at J, with 18 bases between. CDR3 length equals 18 residues. The CDR3 DNA sequence: TGTGCCAGCAGTGAAAGGTCCGGCAGGGCCACAGGGGCCAACGTCCTGACTTTC. It specifies CASSERSGRATGANVLTF.

The chain carries TRBV5-1 and TRBJ1-3; D call uncertain. Deletions cut 4 bases from V and 3 bases from J, with 14 bases between. CDR1 and CDR2 (germline): SGHRS, YFSETQ. This CDR3 spans 15 amino acids. CDR3 DNA: TGCGCCAGCAGCGTTCGTGGCGGGGATGGAAACACCATATATTTT. This codes for CASSVRGGDGNTIYF.

The genes are TRBV2 and TRBJ1-4, with D possibly matching TRBD1 (5 bases). This CDR3 is 14 amino acids long. CDR1 is SNHLY and CDR2 is FYNNEI in the germline V gene. V was cut by 4 bases and J by 9 bases, with 15 bases left in between. CDR3 sequence reads: CASSVSQGQQKLFF. CDR3 nucleotide sequence: TGTGCCAGCAGTGTATCGCAGGGCCAACAAAAACTGTTTTTT.

The count of this clone is one. J is TRBJ2-7 and V is TRBV4-3, with a weak D call TRBD2 (6 bases). The germline gives CDR1 LGHNA, CDR2 YSLEER. V lost 3 bases and J lost 0, with 12 bases in between. CDR3 size: 15 residues. CDR3 residues: CASSQNSGISYEQYF. The CDR3 DNA sequence: TGCGCCAGCAGCCAGAATAGCGGAATCTCCTACGAGCAGTACTTC.

The chain uses TRBV5-1 and TRBJ2-2; 7 bases match TRBD2. Germline CDR1 reads SGHRS; CDR2 reads YFSETQ. This CDR3 contains 14 residues. V shed 0 bases and J 7 bases; nucleotides not matched to a gene: 3. CDR3 sequence (DNA): TGCGCCAGCAGCTTGGGGGACTACAACGGGGAGCTGTTTTTT. This gives the protein CASSLGDYNGELFF.

The J gene is TRBJ1-1, the V gene TRBV6-6; D is unclear. The length of the CDR3 is 12 residues. V was pared by 2 bases and J by 11 bases, with 12 bases between. CDR1 MNHNY and CDR2 SVGAGI come from the germline V gene (reference sequence). Here the CDR3 reads CASSYRGGLAFF. DNA for the CDR3: TGTGCCAGCAGTTACCGAGGAGGGTTGGCTTTCTTT.

This chain joins TRBV29-1 and TRBJ2-1; 7 bases match TRBD2. Germline CDR1 SQVTM, CDR2 ANQGSEA. J was trimmed by 6 bases and V by 8 bases; bases with no gene match: 7. This CDR3 comprises 12 residues. The CDR3 nucleotides are TGCAGCCATAGGAGCGGGGTCAATGAGCAGTTCTTC. It codes for CSHRSGVNEQFF.

CDR3 DNA sequence: TGTGCCAGCTCACCGCGGGGGGCAGGGCAATCCACTGAAGCTTTCTTT. Translated, it gives CASSPRGAGQSTEAFF. The chain couples TRBV18 to TRBJ1-1; weak D call: TRBD1 (6 bases). The CDR3 contains 16 residues. Trimming removed 3 bases from V and 4 bases from J, with 18 bases in between. Per germline, CDR1 KGHSH and CDR2 LQKENI.

The chain carries TRBV30 and TRBJ1-5; no reliable D call. Germline assignment: CDR1 GTSNPN and CDR2 SVGIG (reference sequence). The CDR3 extends over 15 amino acids. Trimming removed 3 bases from V and 1 base from J, with 13 bases in between. CDR3 in DNA: TGTGCCTGGAGCCCCCAACCGGGAAGCAATCAGCCCCAGCATTTT. Translating gives CAWSPQPGSNQPQHF.

The rearrangement uses TRBV6-5 and TRBJ1-5; D unresolved. Germline V gene lookup returns CDR1 MNHEY and CDR2 SVGAGI. The V end was cut by 0 bases, the J end by 5 bases, with 11 bases between. The CDR3 extends over 15 amino acids. This chain's CDR3 is CASSYSVVGHQPQHF. The DNA of the CDR3 is TGTGCCAGCAGTTACTCGGTGGTGGGCCATCAGCCCCAGCATTTT.

The V gene is TRBV11-2, the J gene TRBJ2-2; TRBD2 aligns across 7 bases. CDR3 length equals 16 residues. Looked up from germline, CDR1 is SGHAT and CDR2 is FQNNGV. V trimming: 3 bases; J trimming: 1 base; junction bases outside the gene matches: 5. The CDR3 reads CASSFTGGRNTGELFF. The CDR3 DNA is TGTGCCAGCAGCTTTACGGGAGGCCGGAACACCGGGGAGCTGTTTTTT.

The rearrangement joins TRBV7-2 to TRBJ1-1; maybe TRBD1 (6 bases). This CDR3 is 15 amino acids long. Trimming left V 4 bases short and J 4 bases short, with 16 bases between. Germline lookup yields CDR1 SGHTA and CDR2 FQGNSA. CDR3 DNA: TGTGCCAGCAGCTCCATCAGGGGAGCCGGCACTGAAGCTTTCTTT. Encoded protein: CASSSIRGAGTEAFF.

The chain recombines TRBV6-6 with TRBJ2-5, with D possibly being TRBD1 (6 bases). Deletions cut 4 bases from V and 5 bases from J, with 17 bases between. The CDR3 sequence is 15 residues long. In germline, CDR1 is MNHNY, CDR2 SVGAGI (reference sequence). Here the CDR3 DNA reads TGTGCCAGCAGTTTGGACAGCGATATCCGGGAGACCCAGTACTTC. It yields the protein CASSLDSDIRETQYF.